This T cell receptor (beta chain) comes out of a study of T cells after yellow fever vaccination. This clonotype was detected a few times. TCRdb ran MiXCR on the 5' RACE reads and lists one entry per CDR3 protein. This sample has fewer than 450,000 distinct CDR3 sequences, with 8% to 9.5% found just once. Germline CDR1 is KGHDR and CDR2 is SFDVKD. The CDR3 contains 17 residues. The germline V and J ends were trimmed by 3 bases and 2 bases, with 18 bases remaining between them. The sequenced sample was PBMCs, obtained roughly seven weeks after the first yellow fever vaccination. This TCR came from a man between 18 and 29 years old who received the YFV17D yellow fever vaccine. The chain couples TRBV24-1 to TRBJ2-5; perhaps D is TRBD1 or TRBD2 (5 bases each). Written as DNA, the CDR3 is TGTGCCACCAGTGATCCCCATGGGGGTCAACTTCAAGAGACCCAGTACTTC. Translation: CATSDPHGGQLQETQYF.